This T cell receptor beta chain was sequenced during a study of cytomegalovirus exposure and HLA in healthy donors. The PCR employed 60 Vbeta primers together with 13 Jbeta primers. Profiling relied on immunoSEQ multiplex PCR, and the TCRdb table lists in-frame clones only, not all of them. The sample consists of some 190,000 clones, 80% to 90% of them appearing once. V lost 8 bases and J 6 bases, leaving 14 bases between the germline ends. CDR1 and CDR2 from the germline V gene are MNHEY and SVGAGI. There are 13 residues in the CDR3. This clone is a singleton in its sample. Its antigen remains unknown. Whole-study findings and limits: Many donors shared some public TCRs, even though most TCR sequences were rare. According to the study, around 160 TCR beta chains were cytomegalovirus-associated. A prior analysis recorded that most TCR beta V segments were productive about 87% or about 30% of the time.

The material sequenced was PBMCs. V is TRBV6-5 and J is TRBJ2-4, with D possibly TRBD2 on 6 matching bases. The clonotype was recovered from a male donor in good health and CMV-seronegative. The CDR3 DNA follows: TGTGCCAGCCGACTCCCCGGGGGAAACATTCAGTACTTC. It yields the protein CASRLPGGNIQYF.